This paragraph reports one T cell receptor beta chain. No cognate antigen has been identified for it. Base qualities are not at hand, and no much larger clone is one base apart. Explained via the paper, the time point label denotes: baseline before first vaccination. Vaccinee samples were obtained from the UK trials COV001 and COV002, which included a single-blind randomized controlled phase 2/3 trial of AZD1222 (ChAdOx1 nCoV-19) in healthy adults. For TCRbeta chain sequencing, PBMC samples were collected from trial participants at day 0 and at day 28 after the second dose. The CDR3 regions of human TCRbeta chains were subjected to immunosequencing. The paper's data handling went like this. TCRs in the repertoires were matched against a reference library of SARS-CoV-2-specific TCRs that had been generated with the MIRA antigen-specificity platform. Breadth was defined as the fraction of unique TCRs that were SARS-CoV-2-associated, and depth was defined as the fraction of total T cells that were SARS-CoV-2-associated. Using the MIRA data, every spike-specific TCR was mapped to the spike region that the TCR reacted to and assigned to either a CD4 or a CD8 class. Log10-transformed breadth and depth values were compared by one-way ANOVA with Sidak's multiple comparisons tests. The source is immuneACCESS, and TCRdb retained only in-frame sequences with V and J called. Part of the clones is not carried over; for the studies checked, unresolved V genes explain less than half of this, and the remainder is unexplained. V, J and clone size are those of that table, while D and trimming were read from the DNA. This sample holds 100,000 to 150,000 clones; 90% were observed only once. 6.5% to 8.5% of the sample is in the top ten clones.

This sample was taken from a study of T cell responses to AZD1222 COVID-19 vaccine (TCRdb year 2021). As for the study more broadly: Because spike-specific TCR depth and breadth did not differ between the two schedules, AZD1222 recipients who got a second dose at roughly 4 weeks were pooled with those who got a second dose at roughly 12 weeks. Trial participants were enrolled into age subgroups of 18-55, 56-69 and 70-plus years, which contained roughly 140, 27 and 60 TCR-sequenced participants, respectively. A total of 240 or so trial participants underwent TCR sequencing, of whom about 210 had received two doses of AZD1222 and 26 had received two doses of the MenACWY control vaccine.

The full study reports these points: The 56-69-year group was small, and its depth increase did not reach significance, likely because of low power. Only five or six AZD1222 recipients were SARS-CoV-2 seropositive at baseline, limiting conclusions about previously exposed vaccinees. The whole spike protein was spanned by vaccine-associated CD4 TCRs, and dominant responses were seen in regions 160-218 and 743-854. Reportedly, almost half of the unique spike-specific TCRs recognized epitopes lying outside the regions that are mutated in the B.1.351 and B.1.1.7 variants. Participants were mostly white British and included more females than males, and it was suggested by the authors that clonal diversity may have been underestimated. Spike-specific TCR breadth and depth rose significantly after two AZD1222 doses compared with day 0 and with MenACWY recipients. Because no day 14 peak-response samples were available, repertoires were characterized only after the peak T cell response.

The TCR originated in an adult in good health. The sequenced sample was peripheral blood, obtained on day 0 of AZD1222 vaccination.

The sequenced DNA: TGTGCCAGTAGTGGGCCCGTTTTTCATGGCTACACCTTC. This yields the protein CASSGPVFHGYTF. The chain is assembled from TRBV19 and TRBJ1-2, with the D gene uncertain. V was cut back by 5 bases and J by 6 bases, leaving a gap of 13 bases between them. The CDR3, cysteine through phenylalanine, is 13 amino acids long. Kept here is only the CDR3 DNA, which spans 39 bases and is read in frame from base 1. CDR1 LNHDA and CDR2 SQIVND are derived from the germline V gene (reference sequence).